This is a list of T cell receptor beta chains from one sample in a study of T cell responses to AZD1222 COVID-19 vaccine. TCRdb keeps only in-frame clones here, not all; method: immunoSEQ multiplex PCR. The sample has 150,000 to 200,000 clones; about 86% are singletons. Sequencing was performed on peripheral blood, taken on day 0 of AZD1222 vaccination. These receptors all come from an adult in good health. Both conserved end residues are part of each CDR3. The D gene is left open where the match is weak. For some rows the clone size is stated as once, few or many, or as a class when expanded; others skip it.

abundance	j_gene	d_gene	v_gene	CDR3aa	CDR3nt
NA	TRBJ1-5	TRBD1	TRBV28	CASSWIPGQPDYQPQHF	TGTGCCAGCAGTTGGATACCGGGACAGCCAGACTATCAGCCCCAGCATTTT
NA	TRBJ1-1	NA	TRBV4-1	CASSQHTENTEAFF	TGCGCCAGCAGCCAGCATACAGAAAACACTGAAGCTTTCTTT
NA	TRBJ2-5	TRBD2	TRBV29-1	CSSRLAGLETQYF	TGCAGCAGCAGACTAGCGGGGTTGGAGACCCAGTACTTC
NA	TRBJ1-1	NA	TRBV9	CASSVGAGQNTEAFF	TGTGCCAGCAGCGTAGGGGCAGGTCAGAACACTGAAGCTTTCTTT
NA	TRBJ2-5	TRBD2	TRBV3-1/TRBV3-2	CASSRGGLSETQYF	TGTGCCAGCAGCCGGGGGGGACTTTCAGAGACCCAGTACTTC
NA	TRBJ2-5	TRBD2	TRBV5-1	CASSRGGLETQYF	TGCGCCAGCAGCCGCGGGGGGTTAGAGACCCAGTACTTC
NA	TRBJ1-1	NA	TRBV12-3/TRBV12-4	CASRSWGDTEAFF	TGTGCCAGCAGATCCTGGGGGGACACTGAAGCTTTCTTT
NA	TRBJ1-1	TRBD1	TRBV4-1	CASSQGQTLMNTEAFF	TGCGCCAGCAGCCAGGGACAGACACTAATGAACACTGAAGCTTTCTTT
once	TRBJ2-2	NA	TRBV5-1	CASSLIGNTGELFF	TGCGCCAGCAGCTTGATAGGGAACACCGGGGAGCTGTTTTTT
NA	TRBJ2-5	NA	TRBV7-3	CASSLNGPATQYF	TGTGCCAGCAGCTTAAATGGGCCCGCGACCCAGTACTTC